This entry lists 28 T cell receptor beta chains sequenced from one sample in a study of T cell responses to AZD1222 COVID-19 vaccine. The data were produced by immunoSEQ multiplex PCR, yet TCRdb's version contains in-frame clones alone and is incomplete. The profile shows roughly 150,000 clones, about 92% of them singletons. The starting material was peripheral blood, obtained on day 0 of AZD1222 vaccination. The receptors derive from an adult in good health.

Note on this clone: The same CDR3 can be traced to other DNA sequences in this sample. V and J are TRBV29-1 and TRBJ2-7, with D maybe TRBD1 (5 bases). Germline-derived CDR1 and CDR2 are SQVTM and ANQGSEA. This CDR3 region has 13 residues. V was pared by 6 bases and J by 2 bases, with 14 bases between. The CDR3 bases are TGCAGCGTGGGGAACAGGTTAACCTACGAGCAGTACTTC. This sequence encodes CSVGNRLTYEQYF.

The chain is built from TRBV2 and TRBJ2-1, with TRBD2 matching 10 bases. The CDR3 contains 15 residues. Unmatched junction bases numbered 9, after V lost 5 bases and J lost 8 bases. Germline lookup yields CDR1 SNHLY and CDR2 FYNNEI. CDR3 nucleotide sequence: TGTGCCAGCAGTCGGGGACTAGCGAGGGGGGATGAGCAGTTCTTC. As protein: CASSRGLARGDEQFF.

This chain links TRBV4-1 with TRBJ2-2; 9 bases line up with TRBD2. Looked up from germline, CDR1 is MGHRA and CDR2 is YSYEKL. V shed 4 bases, J shed 0 bases, and the junction held 9 bases outside the gene matches. The CDR3 runs to 18 residues. The CDR3 loop reads CASSPSVAGASNTGELFF. The CDR3 coding sequence is TGCGCCAGCAGCCCGTCCGTAGCGGGAGCCTCGAACACCGGGGAGCTGTTTTTT.

The chain recombines TRBV10-1 with TRBJ1-6, with D unclear. V lost 5 bases and J 6 bases, leaving 5 bases between the germline ends. The CDR3 consists of 12 residues. CDR1 is WNHNN and CDR2 is SYGVQD in the germline V gene (reference sequence). This CDR3 reads CASSSGNSPLHF. The CDR3 DNA follows: TGCGCCAGCAGTTCCGGTAATTCACCCCTCCACTTT.

The chain combines TRBV2 with TRBJ2-2; a possible D gene is TRBD2 (6 bases). The CDR3 covers 16 residues. The germline V gene has CDR1 SNHLY and CDR2 FYNNEI. Between the trimmed V and J ends, which lost 2 bases and 0 bases, there was a span of 10 bases. The CDR3 coding sequence is TGTGCCAGCAGTGAACTGGGGACTGCGAACACCGGGGAGCTGTTTTTT. This encodes CASSELGTANTGELFF.

V and J are TRBV6-5 and TRBJ1-1; no clear D gene. V was trimmed by 7 bases and J by 0 bases, leaving 3 bases between them. The germline gives CDR1 MNHEY, CDR2 SVGAGI. This CDR3 spans 11 amino acids. CDR3 region: CASILNTEAFF. CDR3 DNA: TGTGCCAGCATTCTGAACACTGAAGCTTTCTTT.

V usage is TRBV6-5 and J usage is TRBJ2-2, with 8 positions matching TRBD1. J gave up 4 bases and V 4 bases, and 2 bases lay outside the gene matches. Germline CDR1 reads MNHEY; CDR2 reads SVGAGI. The CDR3 has 14 residues. The CDR3 protein is CASSSDRGTGELFF. The CDR3 DNA reads TGTGCCAGCAGTTCTGACAGGGGCACCGGGGAGCTGTTTTTT.

This chain links TRBV15 with TRBJ2-3; 10 nucleotides line up with TRBD1. J lost 7 bases, V lost 3 bases, and 7 bases had no gene match. Germline loops: CDR1 LNHNV, CDR2 YYDKDF (reference sequence). This CDR3 spans 15 amino acids. CDR3 sequence: CATSSRTGGPNTQYF. The CDR3 bases are TGTGCCACCAGCAGTCGGACAGGGGGGCCGAATACGCAGTATTTT. Looking up the rest from reference TRBV15 and TRBJ2-3 gives the full variable domain: DAMVIQNPRYQVTQFGKPVTLSCSQTLNHNVMYWYQQKSSQAPKLLFHYYDKDFNNEADTPDNFQSRRPNTSFCFLDIRSPGLGDTAMYLCATSSRTGGPNTQYFGPGTRLTVL.

This chain links TRBV7-8 with TRBJ1-1; 9 bases agree with TRBD1. There are 16 residues in the CDR3. Germline V gene lookup returns CDR1 SGHVS and CDR2 FQNEAQ. The V segment lost 5 bases and the J segment 5 bases; nucleotides outside the gene matches: 12. CDR3 sequence reads: CASSPSQGGQGTEAFF. The CDR3 nucleotides read TGTGCCAGCAGCCCGTCACAAGGGGGACAGGGAACTGAAGCTTTCTTT.

The sample holds a few counts of this clone. This chain links TRBV19 with TRBJ2-3, with D possibly TRBD2 on 5 matching bases. Germline V gene sequence: CDR1 LNHDA, CDR2 SQIVND (reference sequence). The CDR3 has 15 residues. The germline V and J ends were trimmed by 5 bases and 2 bases, with 14 bases remaining between them. In nucleotides, the CDR3 is TGTGCCAGTAGTGGACTTGAGGACTTCACAGATACGCAGTATTTT. Translated, it gives CASSGLEDFTDTQYF. The entire variable domain, with the rest obtained from reference TRBV19 and TRBJ2-3, is as follows: DGGITQSPKYLFRKEGQNVTLSCEQNLNHDAMYWYRQDPGQGLRLIYYSQIVNDFQKGDIAEGYSVSREKKESFPLTVTSAQKNPTAFYLCASSGLEDFTDTQYFGPGTRLTVL.

This chain uses TRBV11-3 with TRBJ2-3; 7 bases agree with TRBD1. V dropped 1 base and J dropped 1; count of bases not matched to a gene: 2. The CDR3 runs 15 residues. Germline V lookup: CDR1 SGHNT, CDR2 YENEEA. This CDR3 is CASSLGQGGTDTQYF. DNA for the CDR3: TGTGCCAGCAGCTTAGGACAGGGAGGCACAGATACGCAGTATTTT.

This clone has just one count. The rearrangement joins TRBV5-1 to TRBJ1-1; D ambiguous. V shed 3 bases and J shed 3 bases, with 9 bases lying between them. This CDR3 is 13 amino acids long. CDR1 and CDR2 (germline): SGHRS, YFSETQ. CDR3 in DNA: TGCGCCAGCAGCTCCCAGGCCGACACTGAAGCTTTCTTT. It yields the protein CASSSQADTEAFF.

The J gene is TRBJ2-1, the V gene TRBV18, with 9 bases fitting TRBD1. V lost 1 base to trimming and J lost 7 bases; unmatched junction nucleotides: 11. CDR1 and CDR2 from the germline V gene are KGHSH and LQKENI. The CDR3 loop spans 17 amino acids. The CDR3 here is CASSPLSPGQGRNEQFF. CDR3 coding DNA: TGTGCCAGCTCACCACTCTCCCCGGGACAGGGACGGAATGAGCAGTTCTTC.

This sequence joins TRBV28 and TRBJ2-7; unclear D gene. Trimming took 5 bases from V and 1 from J, leaving 12 bases between them. The CDR3 has 14 amino acids. CDR1 and CDR2 (germline): MDHEN, SYDVKM. This CDR3 is CASSDPGRSYEQYF. The CDR3 nucleotides read TGTGCCAGCAGTGACCCAGGCAGATCCTACGAGCAGTACTTC.

The gene calls are TRBV5-4 and TRBJ1-5, with D possibly being TRBD1 (5 bases). CDR1 and CDR2 from the germline V gene are SGHNT and YYREEE (reference sequence). Trimming took off 4 bases at V and 7 bases at J, with 18 bases between the two ends. The CDR3 has 15 residues. The CDR3, as DNA: TGTGCCAGCAGCCTGGCAGGGCAGGAAGGACAGCCCCAGCATTTT. The encoded protein is CASSLAGQEGQPQHF.

The J gene is TRBJ1-4, the V gene TRBV6-5; D is undetermined. The germline V gene has CDR1 MNHEY and CDR2 SVGAGI. This CDR3 is built from 14 residues. V was cut by 2 bases and J by 8 bases, with 12 bases left in between. CDR3 nucleotides: TGTGCCAGCAGTTACATAGGGTATGGGGAAAAACTGTTTTTT. This codes for CASSYIGYGEKLFF.

The rearrangement links TRBV30 to TRBJ2-3, with D uncertain. Germline loops: CDR1 GTSNPN, CDR2 SVGIG (reference sequence). Trimming cost V 1 base and J 4 bases, with 15 bases left between them. The CDR3 totals 15 residues. The CDR3 region is CAWSGHTVGSDTQYF. The CDR3, as DNA: TGTGCCTGGAGTGGGCACACAGTGGGGTCAGATACGCAGTATTTT.

The rearrangement uses TRBV30 and TRBJ2-7; no clear D gene. The germline V and J ends were trimmed by 0 bases and 5 bases, with 8 bases remaining between them. In germline, CDR1 is GTSNPN, CDR2 SVGIG (reference sequence). This CDR3 contains 12 residues. The DNA of the CDR3 is TGTGCCTGGAGTGTACCTAGGGACGAGCAGTACTTC. Translating gives CAWSVPRDEQYF.

This chain uses TRBV3-1 (or the pseudogene TRBV3-2) with TRBJ2-7, with 11 positions matching TRBD2. The CDR3 loop spans 15 amino acids. J gave up 3 bases and V 5 bases, and 6 bases lay outside the gene matches. CDR1 and CDR2 (germline): LGHDT, YNNKEL (reference sequence). CDR3 region: CASSLQGTSGYEQYF. The CDR3 nucleotides read TGTGCCAGCAGCTTACAAGGGACTAGCGGCTACGAGCAGTACTTC.

The V gene is TRBV7-8, the J gene TRBJ1-4; 11 nucleotides line up with TRBD1. Germline CDR1 is SGHVS and CDR2 is FQNEAQ. The trim removed 4 bases at V and 5 bases at J, leaving 3 bases unmatched. The CDR3 is 15 residues long. Written as DNA, the CDR3 is TGTGCCAGCAGCTCGGGACAGGGGGGCAATGAAAAACTGTTTTTT. It translates to CASSSGQGGNEKLFF.

V usage is TRBV3-1 (or the pseudogene TRBV3-2) and J usage is TRBJ2-7, with D possibly called TRBD1 or TRBD2 (5 bases each). Between the trimmed V and J ends, which lost 4 bases and 2 bases, there was a span of 12 bases. This CDR3 is 14 amino acids long. The V gene's germline CDR1 is LGHDT and CDR2 YNNKEL (reference sequence). CDR3 nucleotide sequence: TGTGCCAGCAGCCTTCGGGGCCACCCCTACGAGCAGTACTTC. Translating it yields CASSLRGHPYEQYF.

DNA for the CDR3: TGTGCCAGCAGCTTAAGTAGAAGCACAGATACGCAGTATTTT. This codes for CASSLSRSTDTQYF. The chain is built from TRBV5-6 and TRBJ2-3; D gene ambiguous. V was clipped by 2 bases and J by 0 bases, with 7 bases between them. The germline V gene encodes CDR1 SGHDT and CDR2 YYEEEE. This CDR3 spans 14 amino acids. The variable domain in full, with the rest retrieved from reference TRBV5-6 and TRBJ2-3, is DAGVTQSPTHLIKTRGQQVTLRCSPKSGHDTVSWYQQALGQGPQFIFQYYEEEERQRGNFPDRFSGHQFPNYSSELNVNALLLGDSALYLCASSLSRSTDTQYFGPGTRLTVL.

The chain recombines TRBV6-6 with TRBJ2-1, with TRBD2 identical over 10 bases. After removal of 5 bases from V and 4 bases from J, the junction contained 5 bases not matched to a gene. This CDR3 spans 15 amino acids. Germline CDR1 reads MNHNY; CDR2 reads SVGAGI (reference sequence). The CDR3 sequence: CASSEPGLAYNEQFF. Written as DNA, the CDR3 is TGTGCCAGCAGTGAGCCGGGACTAGCGTACAATGAGCAGTTCTTC.

The chain employs TRBV5-1 and TRBJ2-2; D ambiguous. Germline V lookup: CDR1 SGHRS, CDR2 YFSETQ. The V and J ends lost 2 bases and 6 bases respectively, with 8 bases between them. The CDR3 runs 13 residues. The CDR3 nucleotides read TGCGCCAGCAGCTTCTCTTTCTCCGGGGAGCTGTTTTTT. It encodes CASSFSFSGELFF.

This clone was counted a single time. The chain has TRBV7-3 and TRBJ2-6, with 7 bases fitting TRBD2. After removal of 5 bases from V and 15 bases from J, the junction contained 10 bases not matched to a gene. CDR1 SGHTA and CDR2 FQGTGA come from the germline V gene. The CDR3 totals 13 residues. The CDR3 loop reads CASSPQGGRDLTF. The DNA of the CDR3 is TGTGCCAGCAGCCCCCAGGGAGGGAGGGACCTGACTTTC.

This chain uses TRBV3-1 (or the pseudogene TRBV3-2) with TRBJ2-3; D is perhaps TRBD2 (6 bases). The V end was cut by 2 bases, the J end by 4 bases, with 7 bases between. CDR1 and CDR2 (germline): LGHDT, YNNKEL (reference sequence). The CDR3 has 13 residues. This CDR3 reads CASSQPGADTQYF. CDR3 bases: TGTGCCAGCAGCCAACCGGGGGCAGATACGCAGTATTTT.

J is TRBJ2-1 and V is TRBV19, with 7 positions matching TRBD2. This CDR3 contains 16 residues. The ends lost 5 bases at V and 0 bases at J; junction bases unmatched: 7. The germline V gene has CDR1 LNHDA and CDR2 SQIVND (reference sequence). The CDR3 is CASSSQAGSSYNEQFF. The DNA of the CDR3 is TGTGCCAGTAGTTCACAAGCGGGGAGCTCCTACAATGAGCAGTTCTTC.

This sequence joins TRBV7-6 and TRBJ1-5, with D perhaps TRBD1 (5 bases). V was trimmed by 1 base and J by 0 bases, leaving 10 bases between them. This CDR3 contains 16 residues. The germline gives CDR1 SGHVS, CDR2 FNYEAQ. For the CDR3, the DNA is TGTGCCAGCAGCTTAGAGGCAGGGAATAGCAATCAGCCCCAGCATTTT. Translated, it gives CASSLEAGNSNQPQHF.